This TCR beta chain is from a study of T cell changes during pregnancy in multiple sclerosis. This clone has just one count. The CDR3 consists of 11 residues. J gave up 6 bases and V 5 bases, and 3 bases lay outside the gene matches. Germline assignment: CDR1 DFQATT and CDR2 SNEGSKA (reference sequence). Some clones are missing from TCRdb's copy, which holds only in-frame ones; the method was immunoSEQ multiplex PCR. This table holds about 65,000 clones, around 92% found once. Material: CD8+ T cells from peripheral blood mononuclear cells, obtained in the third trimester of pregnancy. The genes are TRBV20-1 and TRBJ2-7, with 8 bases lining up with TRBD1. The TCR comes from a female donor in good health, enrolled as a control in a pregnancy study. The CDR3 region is CSAAGQGEQYF. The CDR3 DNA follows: TGCAGTGCTGCCGGACAGGGCGAGCAGTACTTC.